These T cell receptor beta chains were read from a single sample in a study of cytomegalovirus exposure and HLA in healthy donors. TCRdb keeps only in-frame clones here, not all; method: immunoSEQ multiplex PCR. The table has just over 150,000 clones, about 85% seen once. Sequencing was carried out using PBMCs. The receptor set was obtained from a woman aged 18-35 years in good health and CMV-seronegative. Each CDR3 is given with its conserved first and last residue. The order of the fields is clone size, D gene, V gene, CDR3 protein. A D gene is named only where the DNA matches it firmly. A row's size may be missing; if present it is once, few, many or a size class.

. . TRBV10-3 CAAGTERGNQPQHF
. TRBD2 TRBV5-1 CASSQPGLAGVGEQFF
. . TRBV6-1 CASSEDRRGNVLTF
. TRBD2 TRBV2 CASRRAAGTSSEQFF
. TRBD1 TRBV2 CASSERDRGVYEQYF
. TRBD1 TRBV7-9 CASSFPGQGVHGELFF
. TRBD1 TRBV6-1 CASSPTGGNYGYTF
. TRBD2 TRBV19 CASSQLAGGADTQYF
once TRBD1 TRBV30 CASLDRNYGYTF
. . TRBV6-6 CASSYGGERHEQFF
. . TRBV7-9 CASSLVFRGRENYGYTF
. . TRBV6-1 CASSEITHTDTQYF
. TRBD2 TRBV5-1 CASSLALSSGKGETQYF
. . TRBV10-1 CARDTLEQYF
. TRBD2 TRBV11-3 CASSSRAGGTDTQYF
. . TRBV5-1 CASSFSGDTYNEQFF
. TRBD2 TRBV4-3 CASSLGLAGGASTDTQYF
. . TRBV7-9 CASSLLEGRYEQYF
. . TRBV5-6 CASSSQTNANTGELFF
. TRBD2 TRBV28 CASRIRLAGAKNIQYF
. TRBD2 TRBV7-6 CASSPRGSSYEQYF
. TRBD1 TRBV19 CASSSGTGGYEQYF
. . TRBV5-4 CASSSPGGGNTIYF
. TRBD1 TRBV7-7 CASSLEYRGPEQFF
. . TRBV11-2 CASRGGGYASGANVLTF
. . TRBV28 CASSPIIGSVNEQYF
. . TRBV4-2 CASSHTGDTYEQYF
few . TRBV2 CASRSGIFSGNTIYF
. TRBD2 TRBV9 CASSVGTSGRAAGELFF
. . TRBV19 CASSSPRGAEETQYF
. . TRBV6-5 CASSYSAGVDEQYF
. . TRBV7-9 CASSAELGELFF
. . TRBV19 CASSIDRYEQYF
. . TRBV5-1 CASSSTAAMNTEAFF
. TRBD2 TRBV28 CASRTVAGADTGELFF
. TRBD1 TRBV7-6 CASSLGGQGTPLHF
. . TRBV6-6 CATRKMGGPGELFF
. TRBD2 TRBV13 CASSPWGLASGGHTGELFF
few . TRBV5-6 CASSLGQVSGNTIYF
. TRBD1 TRBV19 CASTDRVTWNSPLHF
. . TRBV5-1 CASSFVGEAGELFF
. TRBD1 TRBV25-1 CASSEPGTGTYEQYF
. TRBD1 TRBV5-1 CASSLDPGQTGCGQYF
. . TRBV11-3 CASSLGDKYTDTQYF
. TRBD2 TRBV5-1 CASSLGTSGDYEQYF
. TRBD2 TRBV29-1 CSHTSGSSYEQYF
. . TRBV5-4 CASSPDKNYGYTF
. . TRBV5-1 CASSLAGLDEQFF
. TRBD1 TRBV19 CASSRTGLDQPQHF
. . TRBV4-1 CASSQGLRGRVMNTEAFF
. . TRBV27 CASRPIRGKSSTATQYF
. . TRBV5-1 CASSLARGLETQYF
few TRBD1 TRBV6-4 CASSGGQGRRTEAFF
. TRBD1 TRBV29-1 CSVEGRAIGGEGAAEAFF
. . TRBV7-2 CASSPEGGAGYTF
few . TRBV7-3 CASSLRVRAGLDGSNYNEQFF
. TRBD2 TRBV7-2 CASSSAAGSYNEQFF
. . TRBV2 CASSQQGSSTDTQYF
. TRBD2 TRBV7-9 CASSLGRGLAGTSTDTQYF